This T cell receptor (beta chain) was recovered during a study of cytomegalovirus exposure and HLA in healthy donors. PCR primers comprised 60 Vbeta and 13 Jbeta primers. Assay used: immunoSEQ multiplex PCR; TCRdb lists only in-frame clones, some missing. The sample has over 70,000 clones; 80% are singletons. The CDR3 totals 14 residues. Trimming removed 4 bases from V and 4 bases from J, with 8 bases in between. CDR1 is SNHLY, CDR2 FYNNEI, per germline. As regards this clone: Its specificity is unknown.

Findings and caveats of the study: Productive rates of about 90% or about 30% were seen for most TCR beta V segments in an earlier analysis. The later analysis indicated that the majority of CMV-associated TCR beta chains appeared HLA-restricted. More clonal expansion characterized HLA-associated TCR beta chains than equally common others in a later analysis.

The source material was PBMCs. The chain joins TRBV2 to TRBJ2-6, with D unresolved. The sequence was collected from a man aged 50-59 years in good health and CMV-seropositive. The CDR3 is CASSASPGANVLTF. Here the CDR3 DNA reads TGTGCCAGCAGTGCTTCTCCCGGGGCCAACGTCCTGACTTTC.